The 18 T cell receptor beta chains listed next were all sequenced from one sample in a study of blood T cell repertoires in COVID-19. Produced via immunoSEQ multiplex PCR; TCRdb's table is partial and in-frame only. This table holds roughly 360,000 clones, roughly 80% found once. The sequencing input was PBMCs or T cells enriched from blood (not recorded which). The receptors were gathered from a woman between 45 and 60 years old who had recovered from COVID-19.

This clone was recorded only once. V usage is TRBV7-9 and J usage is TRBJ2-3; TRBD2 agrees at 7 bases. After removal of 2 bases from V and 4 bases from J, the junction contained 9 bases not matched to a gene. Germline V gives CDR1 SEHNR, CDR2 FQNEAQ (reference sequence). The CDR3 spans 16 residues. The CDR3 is CASSLRGLVRSDTQYF. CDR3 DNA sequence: TGTGCCAGCAGCTTAAGAGGACTAGTTAGGTCAGATACGCAGTATTTT.

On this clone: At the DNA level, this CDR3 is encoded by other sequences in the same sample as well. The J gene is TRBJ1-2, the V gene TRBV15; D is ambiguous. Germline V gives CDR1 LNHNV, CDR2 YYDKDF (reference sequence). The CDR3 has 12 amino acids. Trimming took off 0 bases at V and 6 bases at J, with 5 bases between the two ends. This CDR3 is CATSRDRDGYTF. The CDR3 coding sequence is TGTGCCACCAGCAGAGATCGAGATGGCTACACCTTC.

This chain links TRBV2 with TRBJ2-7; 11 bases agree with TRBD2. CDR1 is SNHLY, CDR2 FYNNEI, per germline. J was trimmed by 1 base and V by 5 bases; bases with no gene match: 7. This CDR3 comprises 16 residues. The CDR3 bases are TGTGCCAGCAGTATTCAGACTAGCGGGATTTCCTACGAGCAGTACTTC. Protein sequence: CASSIQTSGISYEQYF.

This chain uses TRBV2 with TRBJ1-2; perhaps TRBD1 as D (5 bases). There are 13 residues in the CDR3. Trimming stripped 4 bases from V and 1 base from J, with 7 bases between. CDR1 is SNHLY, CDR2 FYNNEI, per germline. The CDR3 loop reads CASSATVNYGYTF. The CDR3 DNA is TGTGCCAGCAGTGCGACAGTTAACTATGGCTACACCTTC. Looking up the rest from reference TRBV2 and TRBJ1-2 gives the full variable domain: EPEVTQTPSHQVTQMGQEVILRCVPISNHLYFYWYRQILGQKVEFLVSFYNNEISEKSEIFDDQFSVERPDGSNFTLKIRSTKLEDSAMYFCASSATVNYGYTFGSGTRLTVV.

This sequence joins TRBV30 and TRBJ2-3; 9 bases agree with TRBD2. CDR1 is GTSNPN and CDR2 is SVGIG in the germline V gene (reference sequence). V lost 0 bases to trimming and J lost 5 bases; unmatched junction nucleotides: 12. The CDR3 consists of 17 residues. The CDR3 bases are TGTGCCTGGAGTGTTTCTTGGGGGCTAGCGGGAAGAGATACGCAGTATTTT. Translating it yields CAWSVSWGLAGRDTQYF.

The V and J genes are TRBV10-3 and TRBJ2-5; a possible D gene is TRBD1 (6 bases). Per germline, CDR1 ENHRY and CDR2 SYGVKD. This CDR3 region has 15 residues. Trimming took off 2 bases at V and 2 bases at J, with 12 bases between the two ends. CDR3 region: CAISEGQSMQETQYF. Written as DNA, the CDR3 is TGTGCCATCAGTGAGGGACAGTCCATGCAAGAGACCCAGTACTTC.

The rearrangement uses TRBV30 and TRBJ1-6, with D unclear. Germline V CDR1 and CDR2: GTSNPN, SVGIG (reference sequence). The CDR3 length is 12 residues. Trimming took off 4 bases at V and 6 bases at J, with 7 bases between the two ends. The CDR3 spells CAWNILNSPLHF. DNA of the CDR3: TGTGCCTGGAACATTCTTAATTCACCCCTCCACTTT.

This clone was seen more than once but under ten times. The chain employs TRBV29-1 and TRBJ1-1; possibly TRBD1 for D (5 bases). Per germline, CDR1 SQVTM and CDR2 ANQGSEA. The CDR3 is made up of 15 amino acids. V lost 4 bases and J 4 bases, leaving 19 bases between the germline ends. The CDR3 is CSVAGDRSPTTEAFF. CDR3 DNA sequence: TGCAGCGTTGCGGGCGACAGAAGCCCGACCACTGAAGCTTTCTTT.

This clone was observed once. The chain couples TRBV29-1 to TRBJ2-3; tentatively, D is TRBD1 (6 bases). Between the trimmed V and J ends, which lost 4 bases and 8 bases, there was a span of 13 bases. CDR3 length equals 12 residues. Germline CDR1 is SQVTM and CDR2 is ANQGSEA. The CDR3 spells CSVGGPGATQYF. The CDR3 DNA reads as TGCAGCGTTGGGGGGCCTGGGGCTACGCAGTATTTT.

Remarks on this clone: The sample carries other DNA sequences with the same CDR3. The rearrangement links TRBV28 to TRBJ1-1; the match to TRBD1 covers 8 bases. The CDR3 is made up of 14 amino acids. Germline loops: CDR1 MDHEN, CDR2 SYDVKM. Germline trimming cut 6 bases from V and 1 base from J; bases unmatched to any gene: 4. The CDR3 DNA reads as TGTGCCAGCAGGCCCGGACAGGGGAACACTGAAGCTTTCTTT. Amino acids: CASRPGQGNTEAFF.

The CDR3 sequence is CASWRGGPETQYF. The CDR3 DNA reads TGCGCCAGTTGGCGGGGGGGGCCAGAGACCCAGTACTTC. The chain joins TRBV10-2 to TRBJ2-5, with 9 nucleotides matching TRBD2. Germline V gene sequence: CDR1 WSHSY, CDR2 SAAADI. The CDR3 runs 13 residues. With V trimmed by 9 bases and J by 4 bases, 6 bases remained unmatched.

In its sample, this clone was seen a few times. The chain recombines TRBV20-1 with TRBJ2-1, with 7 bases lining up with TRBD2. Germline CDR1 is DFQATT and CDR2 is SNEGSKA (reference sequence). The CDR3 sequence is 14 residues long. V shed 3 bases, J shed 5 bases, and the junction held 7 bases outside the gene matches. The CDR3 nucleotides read TGCAGTGCTAGTGCTAGCGGAATTCACAATGAGCAGTTCTTC. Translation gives CSASASGIHNEQFF.

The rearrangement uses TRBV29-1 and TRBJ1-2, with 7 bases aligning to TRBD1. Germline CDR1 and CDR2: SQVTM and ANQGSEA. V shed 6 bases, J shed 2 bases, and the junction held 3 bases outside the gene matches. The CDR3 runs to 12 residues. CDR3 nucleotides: TGCAGCGTACTACAGGGGAACTATGGCTACACCTTC. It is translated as CSVLQGNYGYTF.

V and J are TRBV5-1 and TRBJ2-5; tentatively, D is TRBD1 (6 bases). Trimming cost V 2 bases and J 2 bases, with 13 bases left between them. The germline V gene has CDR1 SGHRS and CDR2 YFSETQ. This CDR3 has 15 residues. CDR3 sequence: CASSFDGTQQETQYF. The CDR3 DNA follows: TGCGCCAGCAGCTTTGACGGGACACAGCAAGAGACCCAGTACTTC.

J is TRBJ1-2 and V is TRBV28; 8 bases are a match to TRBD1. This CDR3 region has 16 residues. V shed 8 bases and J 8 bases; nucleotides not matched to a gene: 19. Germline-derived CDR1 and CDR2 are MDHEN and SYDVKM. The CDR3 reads CASARPGQGLNGGYTF. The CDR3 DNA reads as TGTGCCAGCGCCAGACCTGGACAGGGCTTAAATGGAGGCTACACCTTC.

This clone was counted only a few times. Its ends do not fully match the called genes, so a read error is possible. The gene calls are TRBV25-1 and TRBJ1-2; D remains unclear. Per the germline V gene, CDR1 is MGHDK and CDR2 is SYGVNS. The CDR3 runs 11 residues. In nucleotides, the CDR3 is TGTGCCAGCAGTGAATCAGGCTCTACTGCCTTC. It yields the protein CASSESGSTAF.

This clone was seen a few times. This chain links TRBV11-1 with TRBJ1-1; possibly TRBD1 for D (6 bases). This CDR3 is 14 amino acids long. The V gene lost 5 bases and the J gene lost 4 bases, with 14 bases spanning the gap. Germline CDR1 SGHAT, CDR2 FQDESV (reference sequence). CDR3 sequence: CASSLNRVGTEAFF. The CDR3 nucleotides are TGTGCCAGCAGCCTAAACAGGGTGGGCACTGAAGCTTTCTTT. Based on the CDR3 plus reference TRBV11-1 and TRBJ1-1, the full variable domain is EAEVAQSPRYKITEKSQAVAFWCDPISGHATLYWYRQILGQGPELLVQFQDESVVDDSQLPKDRFSAERLKGVDSTLKIQPAELGDSAMYLCASSLNRVGTEAFFGQGTRLTVV.

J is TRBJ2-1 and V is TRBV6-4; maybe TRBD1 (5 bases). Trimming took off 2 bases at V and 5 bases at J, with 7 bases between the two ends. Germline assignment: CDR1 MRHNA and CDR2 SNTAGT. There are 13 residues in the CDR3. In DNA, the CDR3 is TGTGCCAGCAGTGACAGGGGCCACAATGAGCAGTTCTTC. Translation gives CASSDRGHNEQFF.